What follows describes a single T cell receptor (beta chain). Which antigen it targets is not known. Base qualities are not provided; no much larger clone lies one nucleotide away. The cohort comprised under 700 healthy bone marrow donors. At the time of sampling, all cohort members were nominally healthy, though unrecorded immune exposures were likely present. The donor tested CMV seronegative, placing the donor among the 352 seronegative members of the cohort. Each donor provided a peripheral blood sample, and peripheral blood mononuclear cells were used for TCR beta sequencing. Genomic DNA extraction from the blood cell samples was performed with the Qiagen DNeasy Blood Extraction Kit. The library was generated by the immunoSEQ multiplex PCR assay. For the multiplex PCR, a mixture combining 60 forward primers for TCR Vbeta segments and 13 reverse primers for TCR Jbeta segments was used. The CDR3 region of rearranged TCR beta genes was amplified from genomic DNA with a multiplex PCR assay. The amplified TCR beta libraries were sequenced on the Illumina HiSeq System as 87-base-pair reads. In the paper's pipeline: A later analysis tallied 75 million to 95 million unique TCR beta chains across the approximately 670 repertoires, and approximately 9.9 million of those chains were shared by two or more donors. Raw reads were error-corrected and collapsed into unique sequences with a nearest-neighbor algorithm that merged closely related sequences to remove PCR and sequencing errors. CDR3 sequences were aligned to IMGT reference sequences to assign V, D and J gene segments. For a sequence to be retained, a match of at least six nucleotides was required to both a V gene segment and a J gene segment. Rearrangements were called productive when the CDR3 lacked stop codons and stayed in frame with V and J; all others were non-productive. Following IMGT convention, CDR3 was defined as the stretch from the second conserved V-encoded cysteine to the conserved J-encoded phenylalanine. Sequences without an unambiguous match to a single V gene segment were excluded from the earlier analysis of about 600 of the donors. In an earlier analysis of 450 to 700 of the donors, V segments were called functional above 56.7% productive rearrangements and were called segregating when the between-donor standard deviation exceeded 5%. A statistical classification framework was built for diagnosing cytomegalovirus status from the catalog of TCR beta chain sequences. V and J gene assignment, in a later analysis, came from comparing TCR nucleotide sequences with IMGT/GENE-DB human TR gene sequences. Using the TCRdist pipeline, a later analysis assigned CDR3 sequences along with most-parsimonious VDJ recombination scenarios. In a later analysis, every TCR beta chain was defined by the combination of its CDR3 amino acid sequence and its V-gene family, and reads without a unique V-gene family were dropped. In a later analysis, 500 to 700 highly shared, low-generation-probability nucleotide sequences were removed to address suspected cross-contamination and a sequencing artifact. A later analysis calculated a clonal expansion index for each public chain from normalized within-repertoire ranks of inferred template counts. Generation probabilities in a later analysis came from a VDJ recombination model fitted to out-of-frame rearrangements, and those results were checked against IGoR. Hypergeometric tests were used in a later analysis to score TCR-TCR, TCR-HLA and TCR-CMV co-occurrence, with a repertoire-size bias correction applied to the TCR pairs. In a later analysis, false discovery rates were estimated by permuting HLA or CMV assignments 20 times. In a later analysis, co-occurring TCRs were grouped using DBSCAN, with TCRdist sequence similarity added in when clustering inside HLA-allele-positive subsets. Repertoires with fewer than 30,000 or more than 120,000 public chains were left out of co-occurrence clustering, as were five repertoires with anomalous nucleotide sharing. TCRdb holds this immuneACCESS table with in-frame rearrangements only. Some clones are missing; in checked studies, unresolved V genes explain under half, and the rest has no known cause. The D gene and trimming were derived from the DNA, and the V and J assignments and clone size from that table. Present in this sample are a few hundred thousand clones, 80% to 95% of which were seen just once. Clones ranked in the top ten supply about 1.7% of the sample.

The source of the sample is a study of cytomegalovirus exposure and HLA in healthy donors (dated by TCRdb to about 2017). At the level of the whole study: In an earlier analysis of some 610 of the donors, about 260 Gb of sequence data and some 120 million unique TCR beta sequences from 150 million to 200 million T cells were reported. About 280 gigabases of sequencing data and roughly 90 million unique TCR sequences were included in an early release covering under 650 HLA-typed donors. Of the approximately 370 genotyped donors, 81% were placed in the genetic ancestry cluster associated with self-reported Caucasian donors. The study aimed to test whether signatures of past pathogen exposure could be identified by cataloging public T cell receptors. The T cell repertoires of 700 or so subjects were profiled by immunosequencing and related to cytomegalovirus serostatus. Along with the approximately 600-subject first cohort, a separate validation cohort of over a hundred different subjects was used. To predict cytomegalovirus infection status, the study combined high-throughput TCR immunosequencing, statistical association of individual TCRs with disease status, and machine learning. A later analysis re-analyzed previously published TCR beta repertoires from 600 to 850 donors and added high-resolution HLA genotyping to study TCR occurrence patterns. In the later analysis, no new phenotypic data were used to find candidate immune exposures; instead, reliance was placed on TCR beta sequences and their occurrence across donors. To decide whether each TCR beta V gene segment behaved as functional or pseudogenic, an earlier analysis of some 540 of the donors relied on high-throughput TCR beta sequencing. Donor age, sex, ethnicity and CMV serostatus were compiled together with the repertoire data. Genome-wide SNP genotypes for about 65% of the 666 donors were used in a later genetic analysis, which treated that subset as a discovery cohort. All discovery cohort repertoires had been generated using a single sequencing platform. HLA typing included class I and class II loci at four-digit resolution. The number of typed donors differed by locus: about 620-630 for A, B, C, DRB1 and DQB1; 500 to 550 for DQA1; approximately 600 for DPA1; and 400 to 480 for DPB1. Several DR-DQ haplotypes were handled as single units for association and clustering because linkage in the cohort was strong. Across approximately 400 genotyped donors of the cohort, an average of roughly 230,000 unique TCR beta nucleotide sequences per donor were sequenced, and 15% to 20% of those sequences were non-productive. Points the paper makes about the study in general: In an earlier analysis of about 600 of the donors, most TCR beta V segments appeared in productive rearrangements about 87% or about 30% of the time, broadly matching IMGT annotations. Because counts were too low, roughly 16 rarely observed V segments, including chromosome 9 orphons, were excluded from the earlier analysis of fewer than 650 of the donors. The study listed 150 to 200 TCR beta chains as associated with cytomegalovirus. A later analysis found that HLA-associated TCR beta chains were more clonally expanded and had lower generation probabilities than equally common non-associated chains. A further reported finding was that TCR beta sequences accurately predicted the HLA-A and HLA-B alleles for most subjects in the first cohort. The classifier was reported to diagnose cytomegalovirus status with high specificity and sensitivity in both the original cohort and the validation cohort. Some IMGT-functional V segments, including TRBV6-2 and TRBV6-3, could not be distinguished by the 87-base-pair reads and were therefore excluded. Across donors, most TCR sequences were observed very rarely, whereas some public TCRs were present in many individuals. In a later analysis, around 17,000 TCR beta sequences were associated with specific HLA alleles at a false discovery rate of 0.05. The only immune exposure information available for the cohort was CMV serostatus. Compared with the roughly 600-donor mean, donors in an Asian-associated ancestry cluster had fewer N-insertions in productive TCRs, according to a later genetic analysis. The sequencing pipeline was judged likely to have produced a cluster of highly shared sequence variants as a technical artifact. Correlated functional status among segregating V segments might reflect linkage disequilibrium, but an unknown experimental factor could not be ruled out. A later analysis reported that several top co-occurrence clusters appeared linked to parvovirus B19, influenza, CMV and Epstein-Barr virus. In a later analysis, the rate of TCR association differed among HLA loci, with DRB1 alleles having the most associated TCRs and HLA-C alleles having the fewest. It was suggested by the authors that the approach could potentially be generalized to other disease states and immunological phenotypes. In vitro tests confirmed that a few of the cytomegalovirus-associated TCR beta chains recognize cytomegalovirus antigens. Because HLA typing was unavailable for some donors at each locus, only the typed subset was used in association tests. Most CMV-associated TCR beta chains appeared to be HLA-restricted in a later analysis, and the HLA associations seemed to be driven largely by CMV exposure. In a later genetic analysis, a missense DCLRE1C variant was associated with V-gene and J-gene trimming of TCR beta chains, and the association was replicated in an independent cohort. When HLA alleles, especially DR and DQ, strongly co-occurred, attributing TCR associations to individual alleles was difficult. In this cohort, only TCR beta chains were sequenced, and detectable features were limited by the absence of alpha or paired-chain data. Roughly uniform sequencing depth across donors was assumed in presence/absence analyses, although this assumption may not hold.

From its cysteine to its phenylalanine, the CDR3 spans 14 amino acids. This entry keeps only the CDR3 DNA: 42 bases, framed from base 1. As encoded in the germline V gene, CDR1 is KGHSH while CDR2 is LQKENI. Here V drops 5 bases and J drops 5 bases, and the junction holds 7 bases not matched to any gene. Sequences were obtained from PBMCs. This sequence originates from a girl aged 2-10 years in good health and CMV-seronegative. The rearranged segments are TRBV18 and TRBJ1-1; TRBD1 fits 8 bases in the junction. CDR3 loop: CASSFQGAITEAFF. The DNA sequence is TGTGCCAGCTCATTCCAGGGGGCTATAACTGAAGCTTTCTTT. The full variable domain, completed from the reference TRBV18 and TRBJ1-1 proteins outside the CDR3, reads NAGVMQNPRHLVRRRGQEARLRCSPMKGHSHVYWYRQLPEEGLKFMVYLQKENIIDESGMPKERFSAEFPKEGPSILRIQQVVRGDSAAYFCASSFQGAITEAFFGQGTRLTVV.